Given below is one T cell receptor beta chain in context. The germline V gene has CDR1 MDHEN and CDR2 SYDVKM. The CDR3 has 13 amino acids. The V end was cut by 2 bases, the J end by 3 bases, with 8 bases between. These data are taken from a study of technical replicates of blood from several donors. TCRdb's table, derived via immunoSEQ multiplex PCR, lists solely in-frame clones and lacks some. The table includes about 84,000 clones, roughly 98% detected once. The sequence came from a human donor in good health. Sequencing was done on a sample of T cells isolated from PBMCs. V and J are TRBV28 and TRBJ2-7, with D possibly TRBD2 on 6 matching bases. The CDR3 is CASSLRENYEQYF. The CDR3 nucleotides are TGTGCCAGCAGTTTACGGGAGAACTACGAGCAGTACTTC.